The present T cell receptor (beta chain) was sequenced within a study of T cells after yellow fever vaccination. Study outcomes and limitations: The secondary response showed a weaker magnitude and a faster peak, day 5 versus 15. Post-booster repertoires contained most primary-vaccination clones again (about 95% CD4, 85% to 90% CD8).

Germline V CDR1 and CDR2: SGHVS, FQNEAQ. The V end lost 2 bases, the J end lost 10 bases, and 12 bases lay between the germline ends. The CDR3 has 13 residues. They built TCR cDNA with 5'RACE template switching, a step that put in a universal primer site and UMIs. TCRdb itself ran the 5' RACE reads through MiXCR, one entry per CDR3 protein. Here the sample spans under 50,000 distinct CDR3 sequences, 5.5% to 7.5% being singletons. Many counts were recorded for this clonotype. The starting material was PBMCs, either bulk or a sorted T-cell subset (CD4+, CD8+, memory, or dextramer-sorted; not recorded which), obtained 45 days after the yellow fever booster vaccination. This TCR was recovered from a young man who received the YFV17D yellow fever vaccine. The chain couples TRBV7-8 to TRBJ2-1; D remains unclear. CDR3 loop: CASSLLGWREQFF. CDR3 DNA sequence: TGTGCCAGCAGCTTATTAGGTTGGCGGGAGCAGTTCTTC.